These T cell receptor beta chains were read from a single sample in a study of immune evolution from preneoplasia to lung adenocarcinoma. Clones were sequenced by immunoSEQ multiplex PCR, and TCRdb holds only the in-frame ones, with some missing. The repertoire holds tens of thousands of clones, with approximately 79% as singletons. Sequences were obtained from FFPE invasive lung adenocarcinoma tissue. All receptors derive from a person in their sixties with lung adenocarcinoma. Each CDR3 is given with its conserved first and last residue. D genes are given only for firm matches. Clone size is given for some rows only: seen once, a few or many times, or a class if the clone is expanded.

clone_size | d_call | j_call | v_call | cdr3_nt | cdr3_aa
few | NA | TRBJ1-5 | TRBV18 | TGTGCCAGCTCACGGGTTGGCCCTAGCAATCAGCCCCAGCATTTT | CASSRVGPSNQPQHF
NA | NA | TRBJ2-7 | TRBV6-6 | TGTGCCAGCAGCCCGCAGGGAGACGAGCAGTACTTC | CASSPQGDEQYF
few | NA | TRBJ1-2 | TRBV11-2 | TGTGCCAGCAGCTTAACAGGCCGTGGCGGTGGCTACACCTTC | CASSLTGRGGGYTF
NA | NA | TRBJ2-7 | TRBV7-9 | TGTGCCAGCAGCTCCACCTACGAGCAGTACTTC | CASSSTYEQYF
once | NA | TRBJ1-5 | TRBV6-1 | TGTGCCAGCACGAGGGACGGTGGCAATCAGCCCCAGCATTTT | CASTRDGGNQPQHF
NA | NA | TRBJ1-1 | TRBV5-1 | TGCGCCAGCAGCTTGGGGCAGATGAACACTGAAGCTTTCTTT | CASSLGQMNTEAFF
NA | TRBD1 | TRBJ2-1 | TRBV5-6 | TGTGCCAGCAGCTTGCCCGGGACAGGGGCGGGGAATGAGCAGTTCTTC | CASSLPGTGAGNEQFF
NA | NA | TRBJ1-1 | TRBV5-1 | TGCGCCAGCAGCTCAACAACGAACACTGAAGCTTTCTTT | CASSSTTNTEAFF
NA | TRBD2 | TRBJ2-1 | TRBV10-2 | TGCGCCAGCAGTGAGTCCGGCGGGAGCTCCTACAATGAGCAGTTCTTC | CASSESGGSSYNEQFF
medium-sized | TRBD2 | TRBJ2-3 | TRBV9 | TGTGCCAGCAGCGTAGGATCGGGGGGACTATTCACAGATACGCAGTATTTT | CASSVGSGGLFTDTQYF